This T cell receptor beta chain was identified in a study of blood T cell repertoires in COVID-19. Study overall: PBMCs, B-cell-depleted T cells, or T cells provided the cDNA or gDNA that made up the material.

As originally analysed: How many nucleated cells were present was estimated from reference gene primer amplification. Profiling relied on immunoSEQ multiplex PCR, and the TCRdb table lists in-frame clones only, not all of them. That table supplies the V and J calls and clone size; D and trimming were determined from the DNA. This sample carries some 5,700 clones, approximately 89% of them seen once, and the ten largest clones take roughly half. This CDR3 is 13 amino acids long. Germline loops: CDR1 SGHVS, CDR2 FQNEAQ. Losses at the gene ends were 5 bases for V and 5 bases for J; bases not matched to a gene: 4.

Specimen: peripheral blood. This TCR derives from a human donor in a cohort sampled during active COVID-19. This chain uses TRBV7-8 with TRBJ2-5; 8 nucleotides match TRBD1. Written as DNA, the CDR3 is TGTGCCAGCAGCCGGGGACAGGCTGAGACCCAGTACTTC. It codes for CASSRGQAETQYF. The complete variable domain, with remaining parts taken from reference TRBV7-8 and TRBJ2-5, reads GAGVSQSPRYKVAKRGQDVALRCDPISGHVSLFWYQQALGQGPEFLTYFQNEAQLDKSGLPSDRFFAERPEGSVSTLKIQRTQQEDSAVYLCASSRGQAETQYFGPGTRLLVL.